Each of the 15 T cell receptor beta chains below was sequenced from the same sample in a study of blood T cell repertoires in COVID-19. The assay was immunoSEQ multiplex PCR, and TCRdb's table has in-frame clones only and misses some. The sample gives under 350,000 clones, roughly nine tenths of which show up once; approximately 4% is in the top ten. The specimen was peripheral blood. All receptors derive from a man aged 18-30 years with active or convalescent COVID-19.

V and J are TRBV2 and TRBJ1-1, with 7 bases identical to TRBD1. Trimming at V came to 6 bases and at J to 6 bases, leaving 13 bases not matched to a gene. In germline, CDR1 is SNHLY, CDR2 FYNNEI. CDR3 length equals 15 residues. The CDR3 DNA follows: TGTGCCAGCAGCAGTGAAACAGGGGCTTGGGCTGAAGCTTTCTTT. It translates to CASSSETGAWAEAFF.

There are a few counts of this clone. This chain uses TRBV13 with TRBJ2-3; D unclear. This CDR3 is built from 12 residues. The ends were cut back, 2 bases at V and 2 bases at J, with 2 bases in the middle. Germline V gene data show CDR1 as PRHDT and CDR2 as FYEKMQ (reference sequence). CDR3 DNA: TGTGCCAGCAGCTTACTCACAGATACGCAGTATTTT. It yields the protein CASSLLTDTQYF.

This chain joins TRBV27 and TRBJ1-5; D unresolved. V was shortened by 5 bases and J by 4 bases, with 9 bases between the two germline ends. Germline CDR1 MNHEY, CDR2 SMNVEV (reference sequence). The CDR3 is 13 amino acids. CDR3 coding DNA: TGTGCCAGCAGTACCGACGGGAATCAGCCCCAGCATTTT. This encodes CASSTDGNQPQHF.

This clone was recorded many times. The chain combines TRBV19 with TRBJ2-1; D may be TRBD2 (6 bases). This CDR3 has 14 amino acids. V lost 9 bases and J 2 bases, leaving 14 bases between the germline ends. CDR1 and CDR2 (germline): LNHDA, SQIVND (reference sequence). CDR3 coding DNA: TGTGCCAGCCAAGAGACTAGTACCTACAATGAGCAGTTCTTC. Encoded protein: CASQETSTYNEQFF.

The J gene is TRBJ2-7, the V gene TRBV24-1; 7 bases are shared with TRBD1. CDR3 size: 15 residues. Per germline, CDR1 KGHDR and CDR2 SFDVKD. V shed 3 bases, J shed 3 bases, and the junction held 7 bases outside the gene matches. This CDR3 reads CATSDPNRGYYEQYF. As DNA, the CDR3 is TGTGCCACCAGTGATCCTAACAGGGGTTACTACGAGCAGTACTTC.

J is TRBJ1-5 and V is TRBV10-3, with a tentative D call TRBD1 (5 bases). Germline CDR1 is ENHRY and CDR2 is SYGVKD. Between the trimmed V and J ends, which lost 0 bases and 2 bases, there was a span of 14 bases. This CDR3 has 17 amino acids. The CDR3, as DNA: TGTGCCATCAGTGAGTCGAAGGCAAGGGGTCGCAATCAGCCCCAGCATTTT. Amino acid sequence: CAISESKARGRNQPQHF.

The gene calls are TRBV5-1 and TRBJ2-7, with TRBD1 identical over 7 bases. The CDR3 is 15 amino acids. Germline assignment: CDR1 SGHRS and CDR2 YFSETQ. V shed 4 bases and J 0 bases; nucleotides not matched to a gene: 7. CDR3 nucleotide sequence: TGCGCCAGCAGCGGAAAGGGACAGTTCTCCTACGAGCAGTACTTC. Translating gives CASSGKGQFSYEQYF.

V usage is TRBV27 and J usage is TRBJ1-4, with D perhaps matching TRBD1 (6 bases). The V gene lost 9 bases and the J gene lost 3 bases, with 11 bases spanning the gap. This CDR3 has 13 amino acids. CDR1 and CDR2 from the germline V gene are MNHEY and SMNVEV (reference sequence). The CDR3 protein is CASKQGPNEKLFF. CDR3 DNA sequence: TGTGCCAGTAAACAGGGACCTAATGAAAAACTGTTTTTT.

The rearrangement links TRBV11-2 to TRBJ2-2; 7 nucleotides match TRBD2. The germline V gene encodes CDR1 SGHAT and CDR2 FQNNGV. The CDR3 is made up of 15 amino acids. Trimming at V came to 7 bases and at J to 5 bases, leaving 10 bases not matched to a gene. CDR3 residues: CASTRHPGGTGELFF. In nucleotides, the CDR3 is TGTGCCAGCACCCGACACCCGGGAGGAACCGGGGAGCTGTTTTTT.

V gene TRBV27 combines with J gene TRBJ2-7; 11 positions match TRBD1. Germline V gives CDR1 MNHEY, CDR2 SMNVEV (reference sequence). V lost 3 bases, J lost 0 bases, and 4 bases stayed unmatched. This CDR3 is 16 amino acids long. CDR3 nucleotide sequence: TGTGCCAGCAGTTTTGTCGGGACAGGGGGCTCCTACGAGCAGTACTTC. Amino acids: CASSFVGTGGSYEQYF.

The chain is built from TRBV13 and TRBJ2-1; 7 bases match TRBD1. The J segment lost 8 bases and the V segment lost 2 bases, leaving 12 bases of the junction unmatched. The V gene's germline CDR1 is PRHDT and CDR2 FYEKMQ (reference sequence). CDR3 length: 16 residues. The CDR3 spells CASSLMQGVNRDEQFF. CDR3 DNA sequence: TGTGCCAGCAGCTTAATGCAGGGGGTAAATCGGGATGAGCAGTTCTTC. The variable domain in full, completed from reference TRBV13 and TRBJ2-1, reads AAGVIQSPRHLIKEKRETATLKCYPIPRHDTVYWYQQGPGQDPQFLISFYEKMQSDKGSIPDRFSAQQFSDYHSELNMSSLELGDSALYFCASSLMQGVNRDEQFFGPGTRLTVL.

The chain uses TRBV28 and TRBJ2-2; 9 nucleotides align to TRBD1. The CDR3 is 14 amino acids. The junction had 6 bases not matched to a gene; V was cut back by 7 bases and J by 6 bases. The V gene's germline CDR1 is MDHEN and CDR2 SYDVKM. CDR3 nucleotide sequence: TGTGCCAGCACCGGGGACAGGGTAGCCGGGGAGCTGTTTTTT. The encoded protein is CASTGDRVAGELFF.

The V call is TRBV7-7, the J call TRBJ1-5; 10 nucleotides match TRBD1. Germline-derived CDR1 and CDR2 are SSHAT and FNYEAQ (reference sequence). V shed 7 bases and J 0 bases; nucleotides not matched to a gene: 12. There are 18 residues in the CDR3. The CDR3 sequence: CASTPSGTGDNSNQPQHF. CDR3 in DNA: TGTGCCAGCACCCCATCCGGGACAGGGGATAATAGCAATCAGCCCCAGCATTTT.

This chain connects TRBV7-2 to TRBJ2-3; D gene uncertain. V dropped 1 base and J dropped 7 bases, with 6 bases sitting between them. Looked up from germline, CDR1 is SGHTA and CDR2 is FQGNSA. The CDR3 has 12 amino acids. The CDR3 DNA follows: TGTGCCAGCAGCTTAGTCGCGAATACGCAGTATTTT. Translated, it gives CASSLVANTQYF.

This clone was seen a handful of times. The V call is TRBV30, the J call TRBJ2-3, with TRBD1 matching 9 bases. V lost 4 bases, J lost 3 bases, and 8 bases stayed unmatched. Germline CDR1 is GTSNPN and CDR2 is SVGIG (reference sequence). The CDR3 runs to 15 residues. For the CDR3, the DNA is TGTGCCTGGACCCATGGACAGGGGTTTACAGATACGCAGTATTTT. Translated, it gives CAWTHGQGFTDTQYF.